This TCR beta chain was obtained from a study of blood T cell repertoires in COVID-19. Study information: Specimens from acute and convalescent COVID-19 originated in the United States, Italy and Spain. T cells, B-cell-depleted T cells, or PBMCs supplied cDNA or gDNA.

Original handling: Estimates of nucleated cell counts were drawn from the amplification of reference gene primers. Produced via immunoSEQ multiplex PCR; TCRdb's table is partial and in-frame only. That table gives V, J and clone size, and the DNA gave D and trimming. The repertoire holds about 73,000 clones, with 65% to 85% as singletons. This CDR3 is built from 16 residues. The V and J ends lost 5 bases and 3 bases, in that order; junction bases with no gene match: 9. Per the germline V gene, CDR1 is KGHSH and CDR2 is LQKENI. This clone was seen only a few times. Sequencing was performed on peripheral blood. V usage is TRBV18 and J usage is TRBJ2-2, with 7 bases that match TRBD2. The receptor was isolated from a human donor in a cohort sampled during active COVID-19. The CDR3 bases are TGTGCCAGCTCATCCCCTTCGGGGAGGGACACCGGGGAGCTGTTTTTT. As protein: CASSSPSGRDTGELFF.